This T cell receptor (beta chain) was identified during a study of control samples from healthy donors and cancer patients. The assay was immunoSEQ multiplex PCR, and TCRdb's table has in-frame clones only and misses some. The table has around 140,000 clones, 93% seen once. Trimming removed 5 bases from V and 4 bases from J, with 9 bases in between. The length of the CDR3 is 12 residues. In germline, CDR1 is SGHRS, CDR2 YFSETQ. Sequenced input: blood. The chain links TRBV5-1 to TRBJ1-1, with no clear D. This receptor was identified in a man aged 18 to 30 in good health. The DNA of the CDR3 is TGCGCCAGCAGAAATGGGATCACTGAAGCTTTCTTT. As protein: CASRNGITEAFF.